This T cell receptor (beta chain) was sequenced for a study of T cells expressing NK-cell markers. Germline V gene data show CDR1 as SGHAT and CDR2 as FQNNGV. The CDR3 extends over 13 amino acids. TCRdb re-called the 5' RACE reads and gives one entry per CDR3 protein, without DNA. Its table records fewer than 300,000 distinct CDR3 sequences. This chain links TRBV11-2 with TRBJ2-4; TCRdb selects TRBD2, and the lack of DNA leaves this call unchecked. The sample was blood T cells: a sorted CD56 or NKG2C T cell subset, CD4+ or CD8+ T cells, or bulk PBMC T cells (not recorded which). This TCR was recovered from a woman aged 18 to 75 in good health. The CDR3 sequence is CASSQGGSNIQYF.